The entry below gives a single T cell receptor beta chain sequence along with its context. V was cut by 4 bases and J by 0 bases, with 7 bases left in between. The CDR3 runs 13 residues. CDR1 is KGHSH and CDR2 is LQKENI in the germline V gene. These data come from a study of blood T cell repertoires in COVID-19. The data were produced by immunoSEQ multiplex PCR, yet TCRdb's version contains in-frame clones alone and is incomplete. Among roughly 75,000 clones, around 89% were seen once, and the ten largest hold about 0.6%. This receptor was identified in a man in his fifties or sixties with acute or convalescent COVID-19. What was sequenced was peripheral blood. The chain uses TRBV18 and TRBJ2-7; D might be TRBD1 (6 bases). The CDR3 spells CASSRQDSYEQYF. CDR3 DNA sequence: TGTGCCAGCTCACGACAGGACTCCTACGAGCAGTACTTC.